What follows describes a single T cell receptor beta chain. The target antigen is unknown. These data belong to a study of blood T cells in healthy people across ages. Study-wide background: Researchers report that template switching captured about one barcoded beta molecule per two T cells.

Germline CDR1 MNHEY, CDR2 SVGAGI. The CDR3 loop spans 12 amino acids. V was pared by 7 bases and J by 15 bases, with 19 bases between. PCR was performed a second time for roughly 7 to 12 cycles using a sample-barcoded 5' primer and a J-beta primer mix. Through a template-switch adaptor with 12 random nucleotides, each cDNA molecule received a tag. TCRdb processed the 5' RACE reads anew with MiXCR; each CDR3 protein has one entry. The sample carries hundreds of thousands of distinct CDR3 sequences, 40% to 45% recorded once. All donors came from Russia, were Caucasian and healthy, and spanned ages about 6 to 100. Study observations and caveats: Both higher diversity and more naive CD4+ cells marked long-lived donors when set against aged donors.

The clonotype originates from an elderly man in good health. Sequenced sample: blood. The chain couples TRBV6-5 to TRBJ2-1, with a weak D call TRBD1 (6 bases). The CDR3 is CASNSESGHGFF. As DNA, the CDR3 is TGTGCCAGCAATTCCGAATCGGGACATGGGTTCTTC.